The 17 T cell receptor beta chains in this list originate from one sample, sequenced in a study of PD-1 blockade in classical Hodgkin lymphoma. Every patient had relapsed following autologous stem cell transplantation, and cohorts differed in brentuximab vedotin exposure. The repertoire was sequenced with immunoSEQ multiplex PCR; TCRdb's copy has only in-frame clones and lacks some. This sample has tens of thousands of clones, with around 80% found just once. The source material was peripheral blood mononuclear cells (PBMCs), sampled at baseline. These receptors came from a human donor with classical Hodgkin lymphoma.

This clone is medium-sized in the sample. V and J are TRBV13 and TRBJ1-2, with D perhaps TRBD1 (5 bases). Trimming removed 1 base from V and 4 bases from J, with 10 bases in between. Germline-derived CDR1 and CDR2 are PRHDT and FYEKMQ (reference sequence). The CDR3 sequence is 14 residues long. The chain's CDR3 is CASSLADSGYGYTF. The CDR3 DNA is TGTGCCAGCAGCTTAGCCGACAGCGGCTATGGCTACACCTTC.

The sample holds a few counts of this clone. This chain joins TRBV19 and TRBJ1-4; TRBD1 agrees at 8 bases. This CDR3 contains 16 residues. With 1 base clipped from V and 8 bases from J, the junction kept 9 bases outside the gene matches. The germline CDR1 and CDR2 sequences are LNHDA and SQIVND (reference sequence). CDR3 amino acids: CASSIVRGRQGEKLFF. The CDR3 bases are TGTGCCAGTAGTATAGTGAGAGGACGACAGGGGGAAAAACTGTTTTTT.

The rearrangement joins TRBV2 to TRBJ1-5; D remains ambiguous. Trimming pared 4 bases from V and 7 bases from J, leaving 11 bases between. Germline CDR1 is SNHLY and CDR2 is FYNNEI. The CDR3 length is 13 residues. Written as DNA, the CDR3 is TGTGCCAGCAGTGGGTTAAGGACGCAGCCCCAGCATTTT. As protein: CASSGLRTQPQHF.

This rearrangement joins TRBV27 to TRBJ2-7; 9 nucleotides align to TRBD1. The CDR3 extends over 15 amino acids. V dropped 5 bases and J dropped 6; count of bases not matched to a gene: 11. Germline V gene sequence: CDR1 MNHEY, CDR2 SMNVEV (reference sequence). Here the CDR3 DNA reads TGTGCCAGCAGTCTCACAGGGGGCGATTTCATCGAGCAGTACTTC. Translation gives CASSLTGGDFIEQYF.

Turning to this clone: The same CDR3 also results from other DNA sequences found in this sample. CDR3 residues: CASSLFGGGYEQYF. The CDR3 nucleotides read TGTGCCAGCAGCTTATTTGGCGGGGGATACGAGCAGTACTTC. This chain links TRBV7-2 with TRBJ2-7, with TRBD2 matching over 7 bases. The CDR3 consists of 14 residues. Looked up from germline, CDR1 is SGHTA and CDR2 is FQGNSA. V was pared by 2 bases and J by 4 bases, with 5 bases of the junction left unmatched.

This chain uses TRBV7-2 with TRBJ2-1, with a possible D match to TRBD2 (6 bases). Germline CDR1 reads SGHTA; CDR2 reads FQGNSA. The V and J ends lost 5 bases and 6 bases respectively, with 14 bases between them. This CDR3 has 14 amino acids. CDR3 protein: CASSATRLVNEQFF. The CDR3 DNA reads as TGTGCCAGCAGCGCAACGAGACTAGTCAATGAGCAGTTCTTC.

The CDR3 is CSVEGGAGTDTQYF. The CDR3 DNA reads as TGCAGCGTTGAAGGAGGGGCAGGCACAGATACGCAGTATTTT. The chain combines TRBV29-1 with TRBJ2-3; the D call may be TRBD1 or TRBD2 (5 bases each). The CDR3 contains 14 residues. V gave up 1 base and J gave up 1 base, with 9 bases separating them. Germline lookup yields CDR1 SQVTM and CDR2 ANQGSEA.

CDR3 region: CASSTPGPGELFF. CDR3 nucleotides: TGTGCCAGCAGTACCCCCGGGCCCGGGGAGCTGTTTTTT. The rearrangement uses TRBV6-6 and TRBJ2-2; the D is unclear. Germline V gives CDR1 MNHNY, CDR2 SVGAGI (reference sequence). The CDR3 has 13 residues. V was trimmed by 5 bases and J by 6 bases, leaving 10 bases between them.

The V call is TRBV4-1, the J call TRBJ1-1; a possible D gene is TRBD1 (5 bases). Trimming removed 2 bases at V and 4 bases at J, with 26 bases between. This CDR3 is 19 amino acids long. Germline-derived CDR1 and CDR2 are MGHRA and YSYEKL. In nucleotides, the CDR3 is TGCGCCAGCAGCCAATCTCCGGGCGCAGGGATTCAGGTGGGCACTGAAGCTTTCTTT. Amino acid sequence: CASSQSPGAGIQVGTEAFF.

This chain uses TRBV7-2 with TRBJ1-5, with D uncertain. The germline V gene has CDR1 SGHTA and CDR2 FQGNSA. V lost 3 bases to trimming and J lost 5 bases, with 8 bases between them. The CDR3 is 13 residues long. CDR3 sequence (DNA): TGTGCCAGCAGCTTTAACGGGTATCAGCCCCAGCATTTT. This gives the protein CASSFNGYQPQHF.

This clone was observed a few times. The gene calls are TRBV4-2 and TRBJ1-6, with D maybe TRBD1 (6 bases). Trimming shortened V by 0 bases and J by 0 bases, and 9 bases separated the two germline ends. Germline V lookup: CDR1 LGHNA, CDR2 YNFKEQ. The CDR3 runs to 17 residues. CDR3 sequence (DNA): TGTGCCAGCAGCCAAGAACAGGGAGGCTCCTATAATTCACCCCTCCACTTT. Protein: CASSQEQGGSYNSPLHF.

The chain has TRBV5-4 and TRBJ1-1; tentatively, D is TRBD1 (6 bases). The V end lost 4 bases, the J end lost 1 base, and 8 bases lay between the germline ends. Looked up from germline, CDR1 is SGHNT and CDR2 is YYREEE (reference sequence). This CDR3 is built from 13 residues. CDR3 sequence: CASSAGQNTEAFF. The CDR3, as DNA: TGTGCCAGCAGCGCGGGACAGAACACTGAAGCTTTCTTT.

This CDR3 reads CASSTQGSGGSYEQYF. For the CDR3, the DNA is TGTGCCAGTAGTACACAGGGTAGCGGGGGTTCCTACGAGCAGTACTTC. The genes are TRBV19 and TRBJ2-7; 9 bases fit TRBD2. The germline V gene has CDR1 LNHDA and CDR2 SQIVND (reference sequence). The CDR3 is made up of 16 amino acids. The V and J ends lost 4 bases and 1 base, in that order; junction bases with no gene match: 8.

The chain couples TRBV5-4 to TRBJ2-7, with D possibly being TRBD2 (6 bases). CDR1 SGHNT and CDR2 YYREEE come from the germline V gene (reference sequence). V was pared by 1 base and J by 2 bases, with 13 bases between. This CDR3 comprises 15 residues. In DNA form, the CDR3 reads TGTGCCAGCAGCTTGCAGGCGGGGTACGCCTACGAGCAGTACTTC. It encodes CASSLQAGYAYEQYF. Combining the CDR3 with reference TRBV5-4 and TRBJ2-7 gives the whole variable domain ETGVTQSPTHLIKTRGQQVTLRCSSQSGHNTVSWYQQALGQGPQFIFQYYREEENGRGNFPPRFSGLQFPNYSSELNVNALELDDSALYLCASSLQAGYAYEQYFGPGTRLTVT.

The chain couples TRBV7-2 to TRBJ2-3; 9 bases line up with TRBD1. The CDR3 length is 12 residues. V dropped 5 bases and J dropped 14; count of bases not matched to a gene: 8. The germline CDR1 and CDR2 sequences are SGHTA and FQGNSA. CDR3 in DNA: TGTGCCAGCAGCATCTCTGGACAGGGGTGGTATTTT. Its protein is CASSISGQGWYF.

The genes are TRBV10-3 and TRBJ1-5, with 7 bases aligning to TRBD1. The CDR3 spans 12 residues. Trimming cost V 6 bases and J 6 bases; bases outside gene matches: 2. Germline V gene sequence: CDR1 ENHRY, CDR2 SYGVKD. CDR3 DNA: TGTGCCATCAGGGGGGACAGTCAGCCCCAGCATTTT. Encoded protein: CAIRGDSQPQHF.

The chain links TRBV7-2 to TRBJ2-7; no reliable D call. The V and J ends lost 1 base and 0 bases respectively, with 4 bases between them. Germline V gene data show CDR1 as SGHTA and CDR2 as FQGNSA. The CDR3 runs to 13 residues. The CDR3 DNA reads TGTGCCAGCAGCTTAGTTAGCTCCTACGAGCAGTACTTC. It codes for CASSLVSSYEQYF.